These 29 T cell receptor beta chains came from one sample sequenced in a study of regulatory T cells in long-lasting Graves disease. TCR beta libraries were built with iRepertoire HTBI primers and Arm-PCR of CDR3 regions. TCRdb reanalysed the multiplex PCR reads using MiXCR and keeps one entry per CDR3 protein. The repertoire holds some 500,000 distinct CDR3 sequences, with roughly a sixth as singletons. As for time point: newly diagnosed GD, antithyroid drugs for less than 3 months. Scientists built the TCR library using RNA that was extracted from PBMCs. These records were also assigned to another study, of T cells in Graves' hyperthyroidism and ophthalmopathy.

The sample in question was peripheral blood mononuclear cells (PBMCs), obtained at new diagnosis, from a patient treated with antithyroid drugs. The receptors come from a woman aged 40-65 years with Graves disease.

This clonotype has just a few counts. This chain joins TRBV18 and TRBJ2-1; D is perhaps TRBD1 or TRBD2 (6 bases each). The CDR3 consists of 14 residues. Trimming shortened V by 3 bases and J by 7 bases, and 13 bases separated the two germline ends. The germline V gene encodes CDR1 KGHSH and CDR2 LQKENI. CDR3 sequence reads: CASSPNGGINEQFF. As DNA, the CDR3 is TGTGCCAGCTCACCCAACGGGGGCATAAATGAGCAGTTCTTC.

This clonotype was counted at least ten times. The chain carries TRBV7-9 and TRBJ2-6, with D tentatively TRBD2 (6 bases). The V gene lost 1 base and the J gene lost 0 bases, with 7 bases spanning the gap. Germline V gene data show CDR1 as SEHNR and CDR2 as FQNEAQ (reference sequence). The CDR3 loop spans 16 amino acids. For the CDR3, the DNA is TGTGCCAGCAGCTTAGGGCGGGACTCTGGGGCCAACGTCCTGACTTTC. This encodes CASSLGRDSGANVLTF. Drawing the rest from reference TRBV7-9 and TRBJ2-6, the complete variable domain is DTGVSQNPRHKITKRGQNVTFRCDPISEHNRLYWYRQTLGQGPEFLTYFQNEAQLEKSRLLSDRFSAERPKGSFSTLEIQRTEQGDSAMYLCASSLGRDSGANVLTFGAGSRLTVL.

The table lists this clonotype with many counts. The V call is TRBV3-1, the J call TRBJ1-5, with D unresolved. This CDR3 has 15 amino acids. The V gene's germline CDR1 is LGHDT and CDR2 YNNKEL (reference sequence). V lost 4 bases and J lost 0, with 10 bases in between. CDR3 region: CASSPGPYSNQPQHF. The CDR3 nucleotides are TGTGCCAGCAGCCCCGGACCTTATAGCAATCAGCCCCAGCATTTT.

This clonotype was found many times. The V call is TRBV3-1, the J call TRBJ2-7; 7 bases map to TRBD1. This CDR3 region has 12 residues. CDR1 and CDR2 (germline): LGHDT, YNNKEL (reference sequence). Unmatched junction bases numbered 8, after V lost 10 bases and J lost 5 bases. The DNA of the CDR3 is TGTGCCACCAGAGGAGACAGGGACGAGCAGTACTTC. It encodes CATRGDRDEQYF.

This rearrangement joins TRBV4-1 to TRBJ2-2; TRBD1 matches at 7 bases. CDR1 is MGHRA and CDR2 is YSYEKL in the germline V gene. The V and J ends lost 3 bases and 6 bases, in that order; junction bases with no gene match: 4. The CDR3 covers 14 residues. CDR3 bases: TGCGCCAGCAGCCACTCTCAGGGGGCCGGGGAGCTGTTTTTT. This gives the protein CASSHSQGAGELFF.

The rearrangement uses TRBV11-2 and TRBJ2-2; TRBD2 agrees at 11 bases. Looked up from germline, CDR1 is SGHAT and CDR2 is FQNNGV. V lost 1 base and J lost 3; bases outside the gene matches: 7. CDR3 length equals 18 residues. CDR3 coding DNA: TGTGCCAGCAGCTTAGTTGGTAGCGGGGGGGCCGACACCGGGGAGCTGTTTTTT. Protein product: CASSLVGSGGADTGELFF.

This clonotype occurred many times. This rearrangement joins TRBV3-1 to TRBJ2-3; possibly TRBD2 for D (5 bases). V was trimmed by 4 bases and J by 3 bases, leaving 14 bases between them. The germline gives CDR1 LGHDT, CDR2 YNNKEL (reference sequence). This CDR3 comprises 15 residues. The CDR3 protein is CASSLASSSTDTQYF. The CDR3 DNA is TGTGCCAGCAGCCTAGCGTCGTCCTCAACAGATACGCAGTATTTT.

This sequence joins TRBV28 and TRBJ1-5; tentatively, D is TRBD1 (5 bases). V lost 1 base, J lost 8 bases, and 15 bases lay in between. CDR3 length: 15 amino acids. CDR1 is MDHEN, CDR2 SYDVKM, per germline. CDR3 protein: CASSLSPGGGEPQHF. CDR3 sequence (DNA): TGTGCCAGCAGTTTATCCCCAGGCGGGGGAGAGCCCCAGCATTTT.

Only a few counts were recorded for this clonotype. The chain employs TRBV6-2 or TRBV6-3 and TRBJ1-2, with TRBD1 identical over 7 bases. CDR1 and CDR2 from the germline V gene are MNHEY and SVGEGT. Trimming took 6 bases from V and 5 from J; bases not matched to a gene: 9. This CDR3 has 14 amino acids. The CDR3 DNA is TGTGCCAGCAGCGCACAGGGGAATTTTTATGGCTACACCTTC. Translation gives CASSAQGNFYGYTF.

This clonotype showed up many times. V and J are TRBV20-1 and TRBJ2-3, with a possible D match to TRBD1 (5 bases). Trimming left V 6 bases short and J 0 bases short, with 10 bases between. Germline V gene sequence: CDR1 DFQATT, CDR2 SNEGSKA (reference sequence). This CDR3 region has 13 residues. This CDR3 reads CSAQAASTDTQYF. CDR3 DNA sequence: TGCAGTGCACAGGCCGCTAGCACAGATACGCAGTATTTT.

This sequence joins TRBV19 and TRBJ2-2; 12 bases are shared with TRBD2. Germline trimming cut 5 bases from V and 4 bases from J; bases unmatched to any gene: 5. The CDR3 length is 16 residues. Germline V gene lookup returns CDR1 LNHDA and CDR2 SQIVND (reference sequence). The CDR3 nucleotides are TGTGCCAGTAGTTCCCGGACTAGCGGGGTCACCGGGGAGCTGTTTTTT. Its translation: CASSSRTSGVTGELFF.

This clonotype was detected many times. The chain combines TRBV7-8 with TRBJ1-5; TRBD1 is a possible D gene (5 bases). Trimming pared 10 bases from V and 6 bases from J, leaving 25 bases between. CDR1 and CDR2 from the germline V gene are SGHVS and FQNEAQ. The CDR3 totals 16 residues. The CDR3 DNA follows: TGTGCCACCCAGCTTAAATTACGAGGGGCGGGTCAGCCCCAGCATTTT. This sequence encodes CATQLKLRGAGQPQHF. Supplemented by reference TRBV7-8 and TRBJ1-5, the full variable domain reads GAGVSQSPRYKVAKRGQDVALRCDPISGHVSLFWYQQALGQGPEFLTYFQNEAQLDKSGLPSDRFFAERPEGSVSTLKIQRTQQEDSAVYLCATQLKLRGAGQPQHFGDGTRLSIL.

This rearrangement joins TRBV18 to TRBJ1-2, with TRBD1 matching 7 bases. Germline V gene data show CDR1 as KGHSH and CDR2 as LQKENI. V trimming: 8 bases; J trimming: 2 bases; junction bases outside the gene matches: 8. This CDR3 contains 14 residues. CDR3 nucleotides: TGTGCCAGCCCAGTGGACAGGAACAACTATGGCTACACCTTC. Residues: CASPVDRNNYGYTF. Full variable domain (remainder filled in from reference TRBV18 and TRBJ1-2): NAGVMQNPRHLVRRRGQEARLRCSPMKGHSHVYWYRQLPEEGLKFMVYLQKENIIDESGMPKERFSAEFPKEGPSILRIQQVVRGDSAAYFCASPVDRNNYGYTFGSGTRLTVV.

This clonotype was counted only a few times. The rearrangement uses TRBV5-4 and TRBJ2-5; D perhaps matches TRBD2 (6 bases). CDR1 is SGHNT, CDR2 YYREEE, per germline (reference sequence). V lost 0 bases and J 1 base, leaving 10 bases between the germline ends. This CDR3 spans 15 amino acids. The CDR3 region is CASSLAFSGQETQYF. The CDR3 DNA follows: TGTGCCAGCAGCTTGGCTTTTAGCGGCCAAGAGACCCAGTACTTC.

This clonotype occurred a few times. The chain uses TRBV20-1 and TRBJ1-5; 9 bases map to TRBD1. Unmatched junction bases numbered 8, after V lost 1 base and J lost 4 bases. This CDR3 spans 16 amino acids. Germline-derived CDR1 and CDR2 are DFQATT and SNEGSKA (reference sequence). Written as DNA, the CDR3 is TGCAGTGCTAGAGTCGGGACAGGGTTTGGAAATCAGCCCCAGCATTTT. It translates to CSARVGTGFGNQPQHF.

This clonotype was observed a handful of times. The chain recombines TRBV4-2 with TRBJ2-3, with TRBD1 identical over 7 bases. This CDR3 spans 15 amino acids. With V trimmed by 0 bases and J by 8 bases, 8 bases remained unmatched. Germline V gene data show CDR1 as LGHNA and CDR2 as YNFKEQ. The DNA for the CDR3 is TGTGCCAGCAGCCAAGACCCACAGGGGTACGCTACGCAGTATTTT. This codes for CASSQDPQGYATQYF.

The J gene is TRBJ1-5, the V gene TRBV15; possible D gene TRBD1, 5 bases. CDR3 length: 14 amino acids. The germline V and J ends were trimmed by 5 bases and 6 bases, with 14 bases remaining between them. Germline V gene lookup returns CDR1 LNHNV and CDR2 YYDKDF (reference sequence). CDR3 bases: TGTGCCACCAGCGGCGGGGGGGGAACTCAGCCCCAGCATTTT. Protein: CATSGGGGTQPQHF.

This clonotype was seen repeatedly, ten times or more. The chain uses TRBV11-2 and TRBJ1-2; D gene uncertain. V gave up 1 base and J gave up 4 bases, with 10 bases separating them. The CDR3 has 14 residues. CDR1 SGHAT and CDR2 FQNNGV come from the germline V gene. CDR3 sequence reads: CASSLALGSYGYTF. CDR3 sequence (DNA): TGTGCCAGCAGCTTAGCACTAGGCAGCTATGGCTACACCTTC.

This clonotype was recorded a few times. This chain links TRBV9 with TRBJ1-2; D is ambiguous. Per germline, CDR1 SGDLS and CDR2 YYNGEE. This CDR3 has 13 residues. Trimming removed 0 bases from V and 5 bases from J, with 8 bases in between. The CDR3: CASSVEGRYGYTF. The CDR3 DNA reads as TGTGCCAGCAGCGTAGAGGGAAGGTATGGCTACACCTTC.

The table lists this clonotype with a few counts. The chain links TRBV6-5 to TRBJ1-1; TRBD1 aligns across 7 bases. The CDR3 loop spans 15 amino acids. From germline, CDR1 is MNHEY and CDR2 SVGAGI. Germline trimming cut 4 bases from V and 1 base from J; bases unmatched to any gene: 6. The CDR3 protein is CASSSWTGPNTEAFF. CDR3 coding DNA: TGTGCCAGCAGTTCCTGGACAGGTCCGAACACTGAAGCTTTCTTT.

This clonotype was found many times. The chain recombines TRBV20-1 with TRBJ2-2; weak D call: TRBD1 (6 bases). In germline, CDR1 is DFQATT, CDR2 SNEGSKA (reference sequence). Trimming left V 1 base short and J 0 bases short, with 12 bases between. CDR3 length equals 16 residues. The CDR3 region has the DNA TGCAGTGCTAGAGCCTCGGGACAAGCGAACACCGGGGAGCTGTTTTTT. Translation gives CSARASGQANTGELFF.

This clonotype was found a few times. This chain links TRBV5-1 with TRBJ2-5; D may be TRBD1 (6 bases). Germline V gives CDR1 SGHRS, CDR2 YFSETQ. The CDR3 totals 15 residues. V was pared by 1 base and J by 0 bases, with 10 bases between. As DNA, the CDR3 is TGCGCCAGCAGCTTGCTCGGACAGAACCAAGAGACCCAGTACTTC. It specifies CASSLLGQNQETQYF.

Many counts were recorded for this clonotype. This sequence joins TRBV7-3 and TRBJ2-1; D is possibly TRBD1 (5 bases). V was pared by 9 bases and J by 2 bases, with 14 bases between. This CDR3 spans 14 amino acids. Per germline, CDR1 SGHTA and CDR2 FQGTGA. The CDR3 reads CASKGMPPYNEQFF. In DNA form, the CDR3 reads TGTGCCAGTAAGGGGATGCCCCCCTACAATGAGCAGTTCTTC.

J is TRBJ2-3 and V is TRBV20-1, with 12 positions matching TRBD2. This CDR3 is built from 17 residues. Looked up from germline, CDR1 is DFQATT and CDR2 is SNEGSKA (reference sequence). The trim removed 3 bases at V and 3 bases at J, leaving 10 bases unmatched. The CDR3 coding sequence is TGCAGTGCTAGCTCTCTAGCGGGGGGGCTTCATACAGATACGCAGTATTTT. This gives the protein CSASSLAGGLHTDTQYF.

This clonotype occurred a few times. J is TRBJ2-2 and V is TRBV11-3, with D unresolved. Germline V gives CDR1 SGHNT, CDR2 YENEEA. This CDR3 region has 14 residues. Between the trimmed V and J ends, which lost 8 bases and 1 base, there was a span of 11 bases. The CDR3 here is CASCPQLNTGELFF. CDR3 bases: TGTGCCAGCTGCCCCCAGCTGAACACCGGGGAGCTGTTTTTT.

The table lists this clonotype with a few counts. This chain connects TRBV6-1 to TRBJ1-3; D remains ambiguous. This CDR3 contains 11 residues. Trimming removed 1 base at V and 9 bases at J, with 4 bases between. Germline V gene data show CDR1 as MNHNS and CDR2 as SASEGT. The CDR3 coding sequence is TGTGCCAGCAGTGAAGAAGCCACCATATATTTT. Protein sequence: CASSEEATIYF.

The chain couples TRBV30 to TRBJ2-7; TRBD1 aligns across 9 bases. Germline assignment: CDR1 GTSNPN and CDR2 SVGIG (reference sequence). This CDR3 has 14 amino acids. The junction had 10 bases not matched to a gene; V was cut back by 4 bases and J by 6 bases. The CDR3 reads CAWNLPGQGSEQYF. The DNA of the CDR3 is TGTGCCTGGAATCTACCGGGACAGGGTAGCGAGCAGTACTTC.

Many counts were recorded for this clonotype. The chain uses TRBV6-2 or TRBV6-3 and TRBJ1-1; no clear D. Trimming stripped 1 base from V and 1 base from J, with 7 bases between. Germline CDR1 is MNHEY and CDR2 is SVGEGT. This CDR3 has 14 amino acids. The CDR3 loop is CASSYWLGNTEAFF. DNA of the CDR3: TGTGCCAGCAGTTACTGGCTGGGGAACACTGAAGCTTTCTTT.

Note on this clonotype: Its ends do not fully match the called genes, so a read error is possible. The CDR3 protein is CASSFISGTGNTF. CDR3 sequence (DNA): TGCGCCAGCAGCTTCATCTCCGGGACAGGGAACACTTTC. J is TRBJ1-2 and V is TRBV5-1; 9 bases line up with TRBD1. This CDR3 comprises 13 residues. The germline gives CDR1 SGHRS, CDR2 YFSETQ.